The rows below give T cell receptor beta chains drawn from one sample of a study of response to subunit inactivated influenza vaccine. TCRdb itself ran the RT-PCR reads through MiXCR, one entry per CDR3 protein. The top ten hold over 2.5% of the sample, which has some 520,000 distinct CDR3 sequences, 16% seen once. Sample: CD4+ T cells sorted from PBMCs, taken roughly 24 months after vaccination. Receptor source: a man between 50 and 70 years old who received an inactivated influenza vaccine. CDR3s include the opening cysteine and the closing phenylalanine or tryptophan. The D gene is left open where the match is weak. Size tells how often a clone was seen (once, few, many) or the class of an expanded clone, and some rows leave it out.

J gene | clone size | D gene | V gene | CDR3 DNA | CDR3 protein
TRBJ2-7 | few | - | TRBV29-1 | TGCAGCGGGGGACGGGGTTCCTACGAGCAGTACTTC | CSGGRGSYEQYF
TRBJ1-2 | few | - | TRBV20-1 | TGCAGTGCTAACTCAGGGGCGGGTTTTGATGGCTACACCTTC | CSANSGAGFDGYTF
TRBJ2-3 | few | TRBD1 | TRBV7-2 | TGTGCCAGCAGCCGCGACAGGGCCTCTAGCACAGATACGCAGTATTTT | CASSRDRASSTDTQYF
TRBJ1-2 | few | - | TRBV7-8 | TGTGCCAGCAGCTTAGACGAGTACTATGGCTACACCTTC | CASSLDEYYGYTF
TRBJ2-7 | - | - | TRBV4-1 | TGCGCCAGCAGCCAAGGGGACTTGGGCTACGAGCAGTACTTC | CASSQGDLGYEQYF
TRBJ1-5 | - | TRBD1 | TRBV5-4 | TGTGCCAGCAGCTCGGGGGAAGGGGGCCGGAGCAATCAGCCCCAGCATTTT | CASSSGEGGRSNQPQHF
TRBJ2-5 | - | - | TRBV4-1 | TGCGCCAGCAGGTACAGGGTCATTCAAGGGGCCCAGTACTTC | CASRYRVIQGAQYF
TRBJ1-1 | few | - | TRBV4-1 | TGCGCCAGCAGCCAAGGGACATTTGGATTTGAAGCTTTCTTT | CASSQGTFGFEAFF
TRBJ2-3 | few | - | TRBV5-1 | TGCGCCAGCAGCTTGGCGCCAAACAGGGAAACAGATACGCAGTATTTT | CASSLAPNRETDTQYF
TRBJ2-3 | - | TRBD1 | TRBV9 | TGTGCCAGCAGCGTAGCCCCAGGGGGATCGGATACGCAGTATTTT | CASSVAPGGSDTQYF
TRBJ1-2 | - | - | TRBV4-2 | TGTGCCAGCAGCCAAGATCTTGCAGGGGAGTATGGCTACACCTTC | CASSQDLAGEYGYTF
TRBJ2-7 | - | - | TRBV5-5 | TGTGCCAGCACCAAGGGGGGTTTGGACGAGCAGTACTTC | CASTKGGLDEQYF
TRBJ1-1 | - | - | TRBV7-2 | TGTGCCAGCAGCTTAGGGTCTCGGCTGAACACTGAAGCTTTCTTT | CASSLGSRLNTEAFF
TRBJ2-7 | few | - | TRBV19 | TGTGCCAGTAGTACCTCCCGGGGATACGAGCAGTACTTC | CASSTSRGYEQYF
TRBJ2-7 | many | TRBD2 | TRBV18 | TGTGCCAGCTCACCAGGTAGCGGGAGCTACGAGCAGTACTTC | CASSPGSGSYEQYF
TRBJ2-1 | - | TRBD1 | TRBV10-3 | TGTGCCATCAGTGACTTAGGGGGCCCCCTCAATGAGCAGTTCTTC | CAISDLGGPLNEQFF
TRBJ2-2 | - | - | TRBV4-2 | TGTGCCAGCAGCCAAGATGTGACTAGGACCGGGGAGCTGTTTTTT | CASSQDVTRTGELFF
TRBJ2-2 | many | - | TRBV12-3/TRBV12-4 | TGTGCCAGCAGCCTCGACACTATCGGCGGGGAGCTGTTTTTT | CASSLDTIGGELFF
TRBJ2-7 | - | - | TRBV6-1 | TGTGCCAGCAGGTCCGGGTCCCAATACGAGCAGTACTTC | CASRSGSQYEQYF
TRBJ2-4 | - | TRBD1 | TRBV19 | TGTGCCAGTAGTCCTCCGGACAGGGTTAGCATTCAGTACTTC | CASSPPDRVSIQYF
TRBJ2-7 | few | - | TRBV3-1 | TGTGCCAGCAGCCCTGATGCGAATGAGCAGTACTTC | CASSPDANEQYF
TRBJ2-2 | many | - | TRBV6-1 | TGTGCCAGCAGTGGCAGGACAGCGAACACCGGGGAGCTGTTTTTT | CASSGRTANTGELFF
TRBJ2-3 | many | - | TRBV12-3/TRBV12-4 | TGTGCCAGCAGCCCTAATTCTGGGGTTCTGGGCGATACGCAGTATTTT | CASSPNSGVLGDTQYF
TRBJ2-3 | many | - | TRBV7-6 | TGTGCCAGCAGCCGTCCAGCAGATACGCAGTATTTT | CASSRPADTQYF
TRBJ2-5 | - | - | TRBV7-6 | TGTGCCAGCAGCTACAGGGGAGGAGAGACCCAGTACTTC | CASSYRGGETQYF
TRBJ2-1 | few | - | TRBV5-1 | TGCGCCAGCAGCTCACCCCCTGGGGTCGTACAGTTCTTC | CASSSPPGVVQFF